This T cell receptor (beta chain) was retrieved from a study of radiotherapy plus CTLA-4 blockade in lung cancer (dated by TCRdb to 2016 to 2018). With respect to the entire study: Among the enrolled patients, under 20% had an objective response, and roughly 30% reached disease control. The investigation overall reported the following: After treatment with radiotherapy and ipilimumab, TCR clones that originated in tumors expanded in peripheral blood. The strongest predictors of response, as reported, were early dynamic changes in blood T cell clones along with a rise in serum interferon-beta after radiation.

Points on this clone: Its antigen is not yet known. Base qualities were left out, and no much larger clone turns up one base away.

The library was built by means of the immunoSEQ multiplex PCR assay. TCRdb limited this immuneACCESS table to in-frame rearrangements with V and J called. A share of clones is missing; checked studies link under half to unresolved V genes, and the rest is unexplained. For this sample the table gives roughly 68,000 clones, of which around four fifths were detected only once. In total, the top ten clones hold under 9% of the sample. CDR1 and CDR2 are drawn from the germline V gene: MDHEN, SYDVKM. The CDR3, from cysteine to phenylalanine, totals 14 residues. The entry retains the CDR3 DNA only, 42 bases that are in frame from base 1. At the junction V is shortened by 3 bases and J by 2 bases, with 11 bases in between. The study tested focal radiation therapy combined with CTLA-4 blockade (ipilimumab) in patients with chemo-refractory metastatic non-small-cell lung cancer.

The sample in question was peripheral blood, obtained from a patient treated with radiotherapy plus ipilimumab. Here the chain combines TRBV28 and TRBJ2-7; tentative D gene TRBD1, with 6 bases matching. The TCR sequence derives from a human donor with non-small cell lung cancer who had a complete response to radiotherapy plus ipilimumab. The CDR3 region has the sequence CASSLSQGTYEQYF. The DNA sequence reads TGTGCCAGCAGTTTGTCACAGGGAACCTACGAGCAGTACTTC.